Listed here are 11 T cell receptor beta chains from one sample, sequenced in a study of shared clonotypes between healthy human individuals. The method was immunoSEQ multiplex PCR; TCRdb's version includes in-frame clones alone and lacks a portion of them. The repertoire consists of around 1.1 million clones, with around three quarters occurring once and the leading ten covering roughly 0.61%. Material: memory CD4+ T cells from PBMCs. Described subset: CD45RA-negative fraction. These receptor sequences come from a man between 18 and 29 years old in good health. Some clones in this sample may be carry-over from other donors' samples.

Points on this clone: The sample holds other DNA sequences that translate to the same CDR3. The genes are TRBV5-1 and TRBJ2-3, with a tentative D call TRBD2 (5 bases). CDR3 size: 13 residues. Trimming stripped 4 bases from V and 6 bases from J, with 12 bases between. Germline CDR1 and CDR2: SGHRS and YFSETQ. The CDR3 loop is CASSLGPGDTQYF. CDR3 nucleotides: TGCGCCAGCAGCCTAGGACCGGGGGATACGCAGTATTTT.

This clone was counted only a few times. This chain uses TRBV7-9 with TRBJ1-2; possibly TRBD1 for D (5 bases). CDR1 SEHNR and CDR2 FQNEAQ come from the germline V gene (reference sequence). The CDR3 runs 11 residues. The germline V and J ends were trimmed by 5 bases and 4 bases, with 5 bases remaining between them. The CDR3 DNA reads as TGTGCCAGCAGCCAGGGCTATGGCTACACCTTC. It codes for CASSQGYGYTF.

In its sample, this clone was seen many times. This same CDR3 is encoded by further DNA sequences in the sample. This rearrangement joins TRBV5-4 to TRBJ2-7; 10 bases map to TRBD2. This CDR3 is 16 amino acids long. The V gene's germline CDR1 is SGHNT and CDR2 YYREEE (reference sequence). V shed 0 bases, J shed 2 bases, and the junction held 5 bases outside the gene matches. The CDR3 DNA sequence: TGTGCCAGCAGCTTGGGGAGCGGGAGGGCCCCCTACGAGCAGTACTTC. Translated, it gives CASSLGSGRAPYEQYF.

The chain joins TRBV28 to TRBJ1-2; 12 nucleotides agree with TRBD1. Germline V gives CDR1 MDHEN, CDR2 SYDVKM. The CDR3 loop spans 14 amino acids. V was clipped by 6 bases and J by 8 bases; unmatched bases: 7. The CDR3 protein is CASSLGQGALGYTF. The CDR3 coding sequence is TGTGCCAGCAGCCTGGGACAGGGGGCCCTCGGCTACACCTTC.

This chain links TRBV21-1 with TRBJ2-5; the table's TRBD2 call for D was not verified on the DNA. TRBV21-1 is annotated as a pseudogene. The CDR3 sequence is 18 residues long. DNA of the CDR3: TGTGCCAGCAGCAACCACCCTTTAGGACTAGCGGGCCAAGAGACCCAGTACTTC. The encoded protein is CASSNHPLGLAGQETQYF.

V is TRBV21-1 and J is TRBJ1-5; TRBD1 is the table's D call and was not checked against the DNA. TRBV21-1 is a listed pseudogene. This CDR3 is 18 amino acids long. The CDR3 protein is CASSKGWSGMLRDQPQHF. The CDR3 DNA reads TGTGCCAGCAGCAAAGGATGGTCAGGGATGCTTCGGGATCAGCCCCAGCATTTT.

V and J are TRBV7-2 and TRBJ2-7, with 12 bases identical to TRBD2. This CDR3 spans 15 amino acids. Trimming at V came to 4 bases and at J to 6 bases, leaving 7 bases not matched to a gene. Germline V gene data show CDR1 as SGHTA and CDR2 as FQGNSA. The CDR3 sequence: CASSSLLAGGVEQYF. The CDR3 bases are TGTGCCAGCAGCTCCCTACTAGCGGGAGGAGTCGAGCAGTACTTC. Looking up the rest from reference TRBV7-2 and TRBJ2-7 gives the full variable domain: GAGVSQSPSNKVTEKGKDVELRCDPISGHTALYWYRQSLGQGLEFLIYFQGNSAPDKSGLPSDRFSAERTGGSVSTLTIQRTQQEDSAVYLCASSSLLAGGVEQYFGPGTRLTVT.

The V gene is TRBV7-2, the J gene TRBJ1-1, with D tentatively TRBD1 (5 bases). The germline gives CDR1 SGHTA, CDR2 FQGNSA. The germline V and J ends were trimmed by 5 bases and 1 base, with 17 bases remaining between them. This CDR3 region has 16 residues. CDR3 in DNA: TGTGCCAGCAGCCGGGACGGAACTAACTCGAACACTGAAGCTTTCTTT. Residues: CASSRDGTNSNTEAFF. The whole variable domain, remainder taken from reference TRBV7-2 and TRBJ1-1, is GAGVSQSPSNKVTEKGKDVELRCDPISGHTALYWYRQSLGQGLEFLIYFQGNSAPDKSGLPSDRFSAERTGGSVSTLTIQRTQQEDSAVYLCASSRDGTNSNTEAFFGQGTRLTVV.

V gene TRBV27 combines with J gene TRBJ1-1, with 10 bases aligning to TRBD1. Losses at the gene ends were 6 bases for V and 4 bases for J; bases not matched to a gene: 8. CDR3 length: 15 residues. Germline V gene data show CDR1 as MNHEY and CDR2 as SMNVEV (reference sequence). CDR3 amino acids: CASRTFRQGATEAFF. CDR3 nucleotides: TGTGCCAGCAGGACATTCCGACAGGGGGCCACTGAAGCTTTCTTT.

This chain uses TRBV28 with TRBJ1-2; 9 bases map to TRBD1. The junction had 11 bases not matched to a gene; V was cut back by 2 bases and J by 7 bases. The CDR3 spans 16 residues. Germline loops: CDR1 MDHEN, CDR2 SYDVKM. Here the CDR3 DNA reads TGTGCCAGCAGTTTACCCGGGACAGGGCGAGGGGTTGGCTACACCTTC. Translated: CASSLPGTGRGVGYTF.

J is TRBJ1-5 and V is TRBV7-8; 7 bases map to TRBD1. The CDR3 loop spans 16 amino acids. From germline, CDR1 is SGHVS and CDR2 FQNEAQ. The V segment lost 0 bases and the J segment 4 bases; nucleotides outside the gene matches: 6. DNA of the CDR3: TGTGCCAGCAGCTTAGCGCTAGGGACAGCAAATCAGCCCCAGCATTTT. This encodes CASSLALGTANQPQHF. Using reference TRBV7-8 and TRBJ1-5 for the parts outside the CDR3, the full variable domain is GAGVSQSPRYKVAKRGQDVALRCDPISGHVSLFWYQQALGQGPEFLTYFQNEAQLDKSGLPSDRFFAERPEGSVSTLKIQRTQQEDSAVYLCASSLALGTANQPQHFGDGTRLSIL.